One sample yielded the 18 T cell receptor beta chains listed below, sequenced in a study of blood T cell repertoires in COVID-19. Here immunoSEQ multiplex PCR was the method, and the copy in TCRdb shows in-frame clones only, minus some. The sample consists of 200,000 to 300,000 clones, about 90% of them appearing once. The sample taken for sequencing was peripheral blood. Source of these receptors: a woman under 40 who had recovered from COVID-19.

There are a few counts of this clone. The chain couples TRBV5-6 to TRBJ1-5; a weak D match, TRBD1 (5 bases). V was cut by 4 bases and J by 7 bases, with 12 bases left in between. CDR3 length: 13 residues. In germline, CDR1 is SGHDT, CDR2 YYEEEE. This CDR3 is CASSLGEGQPQHF. The CDR3, as DNA: TGTGCCAGCAGCCTAGGGGAAGGACAGCCCCAGCATTTT.

The chain uses TRBV5-1 and TRBJ1-1; D might be TRBD1 (6 bases). V was shortened by 1 base and J by 5 bases, with 9 bases between the two germline ends. The length of the CDR3 is 13 residues. Per germline, CDR1 SGHRS and CDR2 YFSETQ. The CDR3 loop is CASSLTGSTEAFF. The CDR3 bases are TGCGCCAGCAGCTTGACAGGGTCAACTGAAGCTTTCTTT.

The chain recombines TRBV9 with TRBJ2-6; D is uncertain. The CDR3 spans 16 residues. Germline CDR1 reads SGDLS; CDR2 reads YYNGEE. Trimming removed 1 base at V and 4 bases at J, with 12 bases between. The CDR3 bases are TGTGCCAGCAGCGTACGAGTCGGGTTCGGGGCCAACGTCCTGACTTTC. Protein product: CASSVRVGFGANVLTF.

The chain employs TRBV9 and TRBJ2-7; D uncertain. The CDR3 runs to 14 residues. Trimming pared 3 bases from V and 2 bases from J, leaving 12 bases between. Germline CDR1 is SGDLS and CDR2 is YYNGEE. The CDR3 DNA reads TGTGCCAGCAGCGAAACACAATCGACCTACGAGCAGTACTTC. This codes for CASSETQSTYEQYF.

The V gene is TRBV5-1, the J gene TRBJ2-3, with TRBD2 identical over 9 bases. The CDR3 has 15 residues. Germline values: CDR1 SGHRS, CDR2 YFSETQ. Trimming removed 5 bases from V and 5 bases from J; junction bases left unmatched: 9. The CDR3 nucleotides read TGCGCCAGCAGGGAGCGGGGGGCCGTTGGAGATACGCAGTATTTT. It codes for CASRERGAVGDTQYF.

The chain joins TRBV5-6 to TRBJ2-5, with D tentatively TRBD1 (6 bases). The V and J ends lost 7 bases and 1 base respectively, with 11 bases between them. The CDR3 runs 13 residues. Per the germline V gene, CDR1 is SGHDT and CDR2 is YYEEEE. The CDR3 reads CASQGHVQETQYF. The CDR3 DNA follows: TGTGCCAGCCAGGGACACGTCCAAGAGACCCAGTACTTC. Full variable domain (outside the CDR3, taken from reference TRBV5-6 and TRBJ2-5): DAGVTQSPTHLIKTRGQQVTLRCSPKSGHDTVSWYQQALGQGPQFIFQYYEEEERQRGNFPDRFSGHQFPNYSSELNVNALLLGDSALYLCASQGHVQETQYFGPGTRLLVL.

The chain recombines TRBV5-1 with TRBJ2-5; D call uncertain. V gave up 4 bases and J gave up 4 bases, with 14 bases separating them. There are 14 residues in the CDR3. The germline CDR1 and CDR2 sequences are SGHRS and YFSETQ. CDR3 sequence: CASSPAPGLETQYF. The CDR3 region has the DNA TGCGCCAGCAGCCCAGCACCCGGGTTAGAGACCCAGTACTTC.

The V call is TRBV29-1, the J call TRBJ1-1; D gene unclear. This CDR3 has 14 residues. Germline CDR1 SQVTM, CDR2 ANQGSEA. The V end was cut by 4 bases, the J end by 10 bases, with 22 bases between. CDR3 sequence: CSVVGFENMEGAFF. CDR3 sequence (DNA): TGCAGCGTTGTGGGGTTCGAGAACATGGAGGGAGCTTTCTTT. Filled out from reference TRBV29-1 and TRBJ1-1, the complete variable domain reads SAVISQKPSRDICQRGTSLTIQCQVDSQVTMMFWYRQQPGQSLTLIATANQGSEATYESGFVIDKFPISRPNLTFSTLTVSNMSPEDSSIYLCSVVGFENMEGAFFGQGTRLTVV.

J is TRBJ1-5 and V is TRBV2; D is unclear. The length of the CDR3 is 14 residues. CDR1 is SNHLY, CDR2 FYNNEI, per germline. Trimming took 2 bases from V and 5 from J, leaving 10 bases between them. CDR3 sequence (DNA): TGTGCCAGCAGTGAATTGGCGGGGTATCAGCCCCAGCATTTT. This codes for CASSELAGYQPQHF.

This rearrangement joins TRBV7-8 to TRBJ1-4, with D maybe TRBD1 (6 bases). The CDR3 has 16 residues. The germline gives CDR1 SGHVS, CDR2 FQNEAQ. The V end was cut by 3 bases, the J end by 3 bases, with 14 bases between. CDR3 residues: CASSLFFRQANEKLFF. For the CDR3, the DNA is TGTGCCAGCAGCTTGTTCTTTCGACAGGCTAATGAAAAACTGTTTTTT.

The chain carries TRBV27 and TRBJ1-4, with D maybe TRBD1 (6 bases). The CDR3 length is 15 residues. Germline V CDR1 and CDR2: MNHEY, SMNVEV (reference sequence). V shed 2 bases and J shed 3 bases, with 10 bases lying between them. DNA for the CDR3: TGTGCCAGCAGTTTAGGGACATCGTCTAATGAAAAACTGTTTTTT. It codes for CASSLGTSSNEKLFF.

The chain combines TRBV9 with TRBJ2-7, with D possibly matching TRBD1 (6 bases). The germline CDR1 and CDR2 sequences are SGDLS and YYNGEE. V was trimmed by 0 bases and J by 4 bases, leaving 17 bases between them. There are 16 residues in the CDR3. The CDR3 region is CASSVGSGGLTYEQYF. The DNA of the CDR3 is TGTGCCAGCAGCGTAGGTAGTGGGGGCCTAACATACGAGCAGTACTTC.

V is TRBV9 and J is TRBJ2-5; 7 bases are shared with TRBD1. Germline CDR1 reads SGDLS; CDR2 reads YYNGEE. V gave up 4 bases and J gave up 1 base; unmatched junction bases: 4. The CDR3 is 14 amino acids. The CDR3 region is CASSQTGSQETQYF. The CDR3 DNA follows: TGTGCCAGCAGCCAGACAGGGTCCCAAGAGACCCAGTACTTC.

The V call is TRBV2, the J call TRBJ2-3; D remains unclear. Trimming removed 5 bases from V and 3 bases from J, with 12 bases in between. The CDR3 is made up of 14 amino acids. CDR1 is SNHLY, CDR2 FYNNEI, per germline. This chain's CDR3 is CASSSPVETDTQYF. The CDR3 DNA reads as TGTGCCAGCAGTTCTCCGGTCGAAACAGATACGCAGTATTTT.

The chain combines TRBV6-4 with TRBJ2-3, with D uncertain. Trimming took off 0 bases at V and 6 bases at J, with 16 bases between the two ends. The CDR3 contains 16 residues. Germline V lookup: CDR1 MRHNA, CDR2 SNTAGT. CDR3 DNA sequence: TGTGCCAGCAGTGACTCTGGCGGCGGAACCCCGGATACGCAGTATTTT. Translation: CASSDSGGGTPDTQYF.

The V and J genes are TRBV4-2 and TRBJ1-1; D remains unclear. Looked up from germline, CDR1 is LGHNA and CDR2 is YNFKEQ. This CDR3 has 15 amino acids. V was trimmed by 1 base and J by 1 base, leaving 10 bases between them. CDR3 residues: CASSQGEQKNTEAFF. CDR3 coding DNA: TGTGCCAGCAGCCAAGGCGAACAGAAGAACACTGAAGCTTTCTTT.

The chain uses TRBV29-1 and TRBJ2-7; TRBD2 agrees at 13 bases. Germline CDR1 is SQVTM and CDR2 is ANQGSEA. The CDR3 covers 14 residues. Trimming cost V 3 bases and J 3 bases; bases outside gene matches: 2. The CDR3 nucleotides read TGCAGCGTTGACGGACTAGCGGGGGACTACGAGCAGTACTTC. Protein product: CSVDGLAGDYEQYF.

V is TRBV5-1 and J is TRBJ1-2, with 7 bases identical to TRBD1. In germline, CDR1 is SGHRS, CDR2 YFSETQ. V shed 4 bases and J 4 bases; nucleotides not matched to a gene: 10. This CDR3 has 15 residues. The CDR3 DNA reads TGCGCCAGCAGCCACGGGACAGCGACCCGCTATGGCTACACCTTC. It codes for CASSHGTATRYGYTF.